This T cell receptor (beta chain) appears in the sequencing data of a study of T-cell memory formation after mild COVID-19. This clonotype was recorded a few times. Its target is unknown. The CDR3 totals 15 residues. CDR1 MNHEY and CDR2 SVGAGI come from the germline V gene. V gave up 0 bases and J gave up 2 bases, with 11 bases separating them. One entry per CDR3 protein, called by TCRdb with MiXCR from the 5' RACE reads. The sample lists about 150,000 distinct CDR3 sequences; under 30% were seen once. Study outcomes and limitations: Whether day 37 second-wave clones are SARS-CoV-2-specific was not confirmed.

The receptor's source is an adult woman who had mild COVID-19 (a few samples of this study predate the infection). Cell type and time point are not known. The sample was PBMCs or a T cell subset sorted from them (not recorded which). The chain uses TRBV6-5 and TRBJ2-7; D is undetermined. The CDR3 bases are TGTGCCAGCAGTTACTCTCGCCAGGCTACCTACGAGCAGTACTTC. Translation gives CASSYSRQATYEQYF.